This is a list of T cell receptor beta chains from one sample in a study of cytomegalovirus exposure and HLA in healthy donors. Using immunoSEQ multiplex PCR, the repertoire was profiled, and TCRdb retains in-frame clones only, with some absent. The repertoire includes 45,000 to 65,000 clones, 65% to 85% of them detected once, and roughly 3% sits in the top ten. The sequenced sample consisted of PBMCs. Source of these receptors: a man between 18 and 35 years old in good health and CMV-seronegative. Each CDR3 is given with its conserved first and last residue. The order of the fields is V gene, clone size, CDR3 protein. A clone size is listed for some rows: how often the clone was seen (once, few, many), or a class if it is expanded.

v_call: TRBV9; clone_size: .; cdr3_aa: CASSERAGLTGELFF
v_call: TRBV7-8; clone_size: .; cdr3_aa: CASSLPGGSFEQFF
v_call: TRBV13; clone_size: .; cdr3_aa: CASSLKETQYF
v_call: TRBV19; clone_size: .; cdr3_aa: CATQDRLYGYTF
v_call: TRBV29-1; clone_size: once; cdr3_aa: CSVDPYRNREETQYF
v_call: TRBV27; clone_size: .; cdr3_aa: CASSWQGSTEAFF
v_call: TRBV2; clone_size: .; cdr3_aa: CASLINSASYEQYF
v_call: TRBV2; clone_size: .; cdr3_aa: CASKDAGKLLYEQYF
v_call: TRBV7-3; clone_size: few; cdr3_aa: CASSPTGYEQYF
v_call: TRBV7-9; clone_size: .; cdr3_aa: CASSLGGLQETQYF
v_call: TRBV30; clone_size: .; cdr3_aa: CAWSVKGAADTQYF
v_call: TRBV7-9; clone_size: .; cdr3_aa: CASSLAGTEYGYTF
v_call: TRBV5-4; clone_size: once; cdr3_aa: CASSLLQAAFNYGYTF
v_call: TRBV6-6; clone_size: .; cdr3_aa: CASATQGRQPQHF
v_call: TRBV6-1; clone_size: .; cdr3_aa: CASSEESENQPQHF
v_call: TRBV6-5; clone_size: .; cdr3_aa: CASKEGLGSYNEQFF
v_call: TRBV19; clone_size: .; cdr3_aa: CASSPDFYNEQFF
v_call: TRBV7-9; clone_size: .; cdr3_aa: CASSLNTMNTEAFF
v_call: TRBV5-1; clone_size: .; cdr3_aa: CASSLDPAGEGEQYF
v_call: TRBV6-5; clone_size: .; cdr3_aa: CASSSPGTLPYEQYF
v_call: TRBV5-4; clone_size: .; cdr3_aa: CASSFRDSQETQYF
v_call: TRBV2; clone_size: .; cdr3_aa: CASSALTGSNEKLFF
v_call: TRBV4-1; clone_size: .; cdr3_aa: CASSLGTASGTEAFF
v_call: TRBV7-2; clone_size: few; cdr3_aa: CASSFGGVGETQYF
v_call: TRBV5-1; clone_size: once; cdr3_aa: CASSLRTATYEQYF
v_call: TRBV5-6; clone_size: .; cdr3_aa: CASSLTVDSNTIYF
v_call: TRBV15; clone_size: .; cdr3_aa: CATSPTVFRSYEQYF
v_call: TRBV28; clone_size: once; cdr3_aa: CASSPPRTGLYGYTF
v_call: TRBV10-1; clone_size: few; cdr3_aa: CASSPSGTGGTEAFF
v_call: TRBV2; clone_size: .; cdr3_aa: CASLSGPKNTEAFF
v_call: TRBV4-3; clone_size: once; cdr3_aa: CASSQGTSVDEQYF
v_call: TRBV5-3; clone_size: .; cdr3_aa: CARSGLRDRGPYEQYF
v_call: TRBV5-1; clone_size: .; cdr3_aa: CASSLSSGGVLSYEQYF
v_call: TRBV13; clone_size: .; cdr3_aa: CASSLETGSYEQYF
v_call: TRBV4-3; clone_size: .; cdr3_aa: CASSGLAGNTDTQYF
v_call: TRBV4-1; clone_size: few; cdr3_aa: CASSHLFSGSYNEQFF
v_call: TRBV7-2; clone_size: few; cdr3_aa: CAGGMTGGYGYTF
v_call: TRBV2; clone_size: once; cdr3_aa: CASSHDSYEQYF
v_call: TRBV28; clone_size: .; cdr3_aa: CASSLRVTEAFF
v_call: TRBV30; clone_size: .; cdr3_aa: CAWSVGGPNEKLFF
v_call: TRBV18; clone_size: .; cdr3_aa: CASSPRQGYPEAFF
v_call: TRBV7-2; clone_size: .; cdr3_aa: CASSEQPNTEAFF